The present T cell receptor (beta chain) was sequenced within a study of shared clonotypes between healthy human individuals. About this clone: Its antigen remains unidentified.

Findings and limits, study-wide: Generation of non-shared clonotypes was less probable than generation of clonotypes shared by all four donors.

Measured with immunoSEQ multiplex PCR; TCRdb has only the in-frame clones, and not every one. The sample shows 2 million to 2.5 million clones, just under 95% of them seen only once. Into CD45RA+ naive and CD45RA-negative memory subsets, the CD4+ cells were split. CDR1 is SGHVS, CDR2 FQNEAQ, per germline. There are 13 residues in the CDR3. Trimming removed 4 bases from V and 7 bases from J, with 10 bases in between. The sequence came from a man between 18 and 29 years old in good health. Some clones in this sample may be carry-over from other donors' samples. Material: naive CD4+ T cells from PBMCs. Subset: CD45RA+ positively selected. The J gene is TRBJ2-2, the V gene TRBV7-8; D uncertain. In DNA form, the CDR3 reads TGTGCCAGCAGCTCAGGCAGGATCGGGGAGCTGTTTTTT. This gives the protein CASSSGRIGELFF.